The 2 T cell receptor beta chains below all came from one sample that was sequenced in a study of metastatic and nonmetastatic thyroid tumors. All patients were untreated before thyroid surgery. MiXCR reprocessed the PCR reads for TCRdb. The sample has about 64,000 clones; about 16% are singletons. The sample taken for sequencing was blood. The receptors derive from a male donor with papillary thyroid cancer or a benign thyroid nodule (not recorded which). Some clones in this sample may be carry-over from other donors' samples.

Ten or more counts support this clone. The chain is built from TRBV11-2 and TRBJ2-1, with D tentatively TRBD2 (5 bases). V lost 3 bases and J 6 bases, leaving 12 bases between the germline ends. CDR1 and CDR2 (germline): SGHAT, FQNNGV. The CDR3 sequence is 14 residues long. The DNA of the CDR3 is TGTGCCAGCAGCTTCCGAGGGCCCATCAATGAGCAGTTCTTC. This encodes CASSFRGPINEQFF. The full variable domain, its missing parts supplied by reference TRBV11-2 and TRBJ2-1, is EAGVAQSPRYKIIEKRQSVAFWCNPISGHATLYWYQQILGQGPKLLIQFQNNGVVDDSQLPKDRFSAERLKGVDSTLKIQPAKLEDSAVYLCASSFRGPINEQFFGPGTRLTVL.

Notes on this clone: A single base separates this from a much larger clone, so it may be a read error. The same CDR3 can be traced to other DNA sequences in this sample. The chain links TRBV5-4 to TRBJ1-1, with D uncertain. Germline V gene lookup returns CDR1 SGHNT and CDR2 YYREEE (reference sequence). V lost 3 bases, J lost 2 bases, and 8 bases lay in between. The CDR3 runs to 13 residues. CDR3 DNA sequence: TGTGCCAGCAGCTGGGAGAGAAACACTGAAGCTTTCTTT. Amino acid sequence: CASSWERNTEAFF.